Sequencing of this T cell receptor beta chain was carried out in a study of T cells in Graves' hyperthyroidism and ophthalmopathy. In its sample, this clonotype was seen a few times. Germline CDR1 reads SGHDT; CDR2 reads YYEEEE. Trimming stripped 5 bases from V and 3 bases from J, with 8 bases between. CDR3 length: 12 amino acids. It was RNA transcripts that yielded the amplified TCR beta CDR3 regions. The HTBI primer set served for first-round RT-PCR of the TCR CDR3. Each CDR3 protein is one row after TCRdb ran MiXCR on the multiplex PCR reads. The repertoire holds about 380,000 distinct CDR3 sequences, with less than 20% as singletons.

The V call is TRBV5-6, the J call TRBJ1-2; D is unclear. Sequences were obtained from blood. The sequence derives from a man aged 18 to 35 with Graves' ophthalmopathy. CDR3 sequence: CASRLEHYGYTF. The CDR3 nucleotides read TGTGCCAGCAGACTAGAGCACTATGGCTACACCTTC.